This is a list of T cell receptor beta chains from one sample in a study of blood T cell repertoires in COVID-19. Assay: immunoSEQ multiplex PCR; the TCRdb copy retains only in-frame clones and omits some. The sample yields roughly 200,000 clones, 65% to 85% seen once. Sequencing input: peripheral blood. The source is a middle-aged man with active or convalescent COVID-19. The CDR3 runs from the conserved cysteine through the conserved F or W. D genes are given only for firm matches. Clone size is not always given. Where it is, it says once, few, many or a class for expanded clones.

D gene	V gene	clone size	J gene	CDR3 protein	CDR3 DNA
-	TRBV19	-	TRBJ1-4	CASSIGPGETGVNEKLFF	TGTGCCAGTAGTATCGGTCCAGGGGAGACAGGAGTTAATGAAAAACTGTTTTTT
-	TRBV12-3/TRBV12-4	-	TRBJ1-5	CASSFNSNQPQHF	TGTGCCAGCAGCTTTAATAGCAATCAGCCCCAGCATTTT
TRBD2	TRBV28	-	TRBJ2-1	CASSFPLADFTYNEQFF	TGTGCCAGCAGTTTCCCTCTAGCGGACTTCACCTACAATGAGCAGTTCTTC
TRBD1	TRBV6-5	-	TRBJ2-7	CASSDPRQGSDEQYF	TGTGCCAGCAGCGATCCCCGACAGGGGAGCGACGAGCAGTACTTC
TRBD1	TRBV5-1	-	TRBJ1-1	CASSPRTGGNTEAFF	TGCGCCAGCAGCCCTAGGACAGGGGGCAACACTGAAGCTTTCTTT
TRBD1	TRBV7-9	-	TRBJ1-1	CASSPGGGPNTEAFF	TGTGCCAGCAGCCCAGGGGGCGGCCCGAACACTGAAGCTTTCTTT
TRBD1	TRBV7-6	-	TRBJ2-1	CASSNPGQGNNEQFF	TGTGCCAGCAGCAACCCGGGACAGGGGAACAATGAGCAGTTCTTC
TRBD1	TRBV24-1	-	TRBJ2-2	CATSRTGANTGELFF	TGTGCCACCAGTCGGACAGGGGCGAACACCGGGGAGCTGTTTTTT
-	TRBV6-1	-	TRBJ2-5	CASSETRSMWETQYF	TGTGCCAGCAGTGAGACGAGGTCGATGTGGGAGACCCAGTACTTC
-	TRBV7-2	once	TRBJ2-2	CALFKSGGQTGELFF	TGTGCGCTATTTAAGTCCGGGGGGCAAACCGGGGAGCTGTTTTTT
-	TRBV7-9	-	TRBJ2-7	CASSRPPSYEQYF	TGTGCCAGCAGTCGCCCGCCGAGCTACGAGCAGTACTTC
-	TRBV6-2/TRBV6-3	-	TRBJ1-6	CASRYIGSPTSSYNSPLHF	TGTGCCAGCAGATACATCGGGTCTCCAACAAGCTCCTATAATTCACCCCTCCACTTT
TRBD1	TRBV24-1	-	TRBJ1-5	CATSAGQGSNQPQHF	TGTGCCACCAGTGCGGGACAGGGTAGCAATCAGCCCCAGCATTTT
TRBD1	TRBV6-2/TRBV6-3	-	TRBJ1-5	CASSVRGLGNQPQHF	TGTGCCAGCAGTGTCAGGGGGCTTGGCAATCAGCCCCAGCATTTT
-	TRBV6-6	-	TRBJ1-1	CASGGEAFF	TGTGCCAGCGGCGGTGAAGCTTTCTTT
-	TRBV6-6	-	TRBJ1-2	CASTPLGLYGYTF	TGTGCCAGCACCCCCCTGGGCCTCTATGGCTACACCTTC
TRBD1	TRBV25-1	-	TRBJ1-2	CASSESGTGSGYTF	TGTGCCAGCAGTGAATCCGGGACAGGGAGTGGCTACACCTTC
TRBD2	TRBV30	-	TRBJ2-2	CARTSGRSNTGELFF	TGTGCACGGACTAGCGGGAGATCGAACACCGGGGAGCTGTTTTTT
-	TRBV4-1	-	TRBJ2-1	CASSQALAPNSHEQFF	TGCGCCAGCAGCCAAGCACTAGCTCCAAACTCTCATGAGCAGTTCTTC
-	TRBV24-1	-	TRBJ1-1	CATSDFGVTEAFF	TGTGCCACCAGTGATTTCGGGGTGACTGAAGCTTTCTTT
TRBD1	TRBV2	-	TRBJ1-4	CASRDRGGNEKLFF	TGTGCCAGCAGAGACAGGGGGGGGAATGAAAAACTGTTTTTT
-	TRBV15	-	TRBJ2-7	CATSRDPGRGYEQYF	TGTGCCACCAGCAGAGATCCCGGCAGGGGTTACGAGCAGTACTTC
TRBD1	TRBV11-3	-	TRBJ1-2	CASSSTGTGYTF	TGTGCCAGCAGCTCGACAGGGACCGGCTACACCTTC
-	TRBV15	-	TRBJ1-6	CATSRVGGDSPLHF	TGTGCCACCAGCAGAGTGGGAGGGGATTCACCCCTCCACTTT
-	TRBV6-2/TRBV6-3	-	TRBJ1-5	CASSYPQGRVYSNQPQHF	TGTGCCAGCAGTTACCCCCAGGGGAGGGTCTATAGCAATCAGCCCCAGCATTTT
TRBD1	TRBV30	few	TRBJ1-4	CAWSFRGLEKLFF	TGTGCCTGGAGTTTCAGGGGGCTTGAAAAACTGTTTTTT
-	TRBV6-5	-	TRBJ1-2	CASSYSVSGDYGYTF	TGTGCCAGCAGTTACTCGGTGTCAGGGGATTATGGCTACACCTTC
-	TRBV9	-	TRBJ1-2	CASSVGPGNYGYTF	TGTGCCAGCAGCGTAGGGCCAGGGAACTATGGCTACACCTTC
-	TRBV27	few	TRBJ2-1	CASSRVGAYNEQFF	TGTGCCAGCAGTCGGGTTGGGGCTTACAATGAGCAGTTCTTC
TRBD1	TRBV18	-	TRBJ1-2	CASSLGQFYGYTF	TGTGCCAGCTCACTGGGACAGTTCTATGGCTACACCTTC
-	TRBV6-1	-	TRBJ1-4	CASSDRLSLFF	TGTGCCAGCAGTGATAGATTATCACTGTTTTTT
-	TRBV7-6	-	TRBJ2-5	CASSLVRAGAFLETQYF	TGTGCCAGCAGCTTAGTACGAGCGGGTGCGTTTTTGGAGACCCAGTACTTC
-	TRBV7-2	few	TRBJ2-7	CASSPRGAGVIYEQYF	TGTGCCAGCAGCCCCCGGGGGGCGGGAGTAATATACGAGCAGTACTTC
TRBD1	TRBV7-6	-	TRBJ1-5	CASSPGTGGSQPQHF	TGTGCCAGCAGCCCAGGGACAGGAGGGAGTCAGCCCCAGCATTTT
-	TRBV18	-	TRBJ1-2	CASSLNGQYDGYTF	TGTGCCAGCTCACTAAATGGACAGTACGATGGCTACACCTTC
-	TRBV3-1/TRBV3-2	once	TRBJ1-4	CASSPSGGSEKLFF	TGTGCCAGCAGCCCCTCGGGGGGGAGTGAAAAACTGTTTTTT
TRBD1	TRBV11-2	-	TRBJ1-2	CASSPRQGANYGYTF	TGTGCCAGCAGCCCTAGACAGGGAGCTAACTATGGCTACACCTTC
-	TRBV27	-	TRBJ1-4	CASSVAGNEKLFF	TGTGCCAGCAGTGTGGCAGGGAATGAAAAACTGTTTTTT
-	TRBV6-6	-	TRBJ1-1	CASRRSLGTEAFF	TGTGCCAGCAGGAGATCGCTCGGGACTGAAGCTTTCTTT
-	TRBV28	-	TRBJ1-2	CASSTAGGVYGYTF	TGTGCCAGCAGCACAGCCGGGGGGGTATATGGCTACACCTTC
-	TRBV11-2	-	TRBJ1-1	CASSLGQGNTEAFF	TGTGCCAGCAGCTTAGGGCAGGGAAACACTGAAGCTTTCTTT
-	TRBV5-6	-	TRBJ1-5	CASSLQNNQPQHF	TGTGCCAGCAGCTTACAGAACAATCAGCCCCAGCATTTT